These 27 T cell receptor beta chains share one sample of origin, sequenced in a study of breast tumors, draining lymph nodes, adjacent tissues (dated by TCRdb to the mid-2010s). Lymph node samples were obtained from the axillary draining lymph nodes of breast cancer patients. The library was built by means of multiplex PCR. TCRdb records Illumina HiSeq 2000 as the sequencer. Clones were called with MiXCR by TCRdb after fastp trimmed the public reads at Q25, and only in-frame beta chains were retained. Rows with a matching CDR3 protein are joined into one entry that keeps the most common DNA and genes. For this sample the table gives around 140,000 distinct CDR3 sequences, of which about 20% were detected only once. The ten largest clonotypes hold roughly 2.5% of the sample. What was sequenced was axillary lymph node tissue. The receptors stem from a female donor with breast cancer. Some clones in this sample may be carry-over from other donors' samples.

A word on this clonotype: Without the conserved terminal phenylalanine or tryptophan, this CDR3 likely stems from a read error. The DNA is left out, because the CDR3 cannot be placed on it with certainty; the CDR3 is given as TCRdb lists it. The chain carries TRBV28 and TRBJ2-5; TRBD2 is the table's D call and was not checked against the DNA. The CDR3 has 11 residues if both end residues are counted. Germline CDR1 MDHEN, CDR2 SYDVKM. The CDR3 loop reads CASSQRDRGTY.

This clonotype appeared many times. The rearrangement links TRBV7-8 to TRBJ2-5; possible D gene TRBD1, 6 bases. Germline CDR1 is SGHVS and CDR2 is FQNEAQ. Trimming left V 1 base short and J 5 bases short, with 11 bases between. This CDR3 has 14 residues. CDR3 region: CASSLEEGEETQYF. Here the CDR3 DNA reads TGTGCCAGCAGCTTAGAAGAGGGGGAGGAGACCCAGTACTTC.

This clonotype was counted ten times or more. The rearrangement uses TRBV27 and TRBJ2-7; 8 nucleotides line up with TRBD1. Unmatched junction bases numbered 12, after V lost 11 bases and J lost 3 bases. This CDR3 comprises 14 residues. From germline, CDR1 is MNHEY and CDR2 SMNVEV (reference sequence). The CDR3 region has the DNA TGTGCCTCGGGGCGCCGGGACAGGTTCTACGAGCAGTACTTC. It translates to CASGRRDRFYEQYF.

This clonotype showed up many times. This chain connects TRBV7-9 to TRBJ1-5; perhaps TRBD1 as D (5 bases). Between the trimmed V and J ends, which lost 8 bases and 5 bases, there was a span of 10 bases. This CDR3 spans 12 amino acids. CDR1 and CDR2 from the germline V gene are SEHNR and FQNEAQ (reference sequence). CDR3 loop: CASCRDDQPQHF. DNA of the CDR3: TGTGCCAGCTGCAGGGATGATCAGCCCCAGCATTTT.

At least ten counts were recorded for this clonotype. This sequence joins TRBV12-3 or TRBV12-4 and TRBJ1-4, with D possibly TRBD1 on 5 matching bases. V was trimmed by 5 bases and J by 8 bases, leaving 18 bases between them. The CDR3 is made up of 15 amino acids. The chain's CDR3 is CASSGSRQGSEKLFF. CDR3 bases: TGTGCCAGCAGTGGAAGTAGGCAGGGAAGCGAAAAACTGTTTTTT.

This clonotype was found many times. The chain links TRBV20-1 to TRBJ2-1; 9 bases align to TRBD2. J gave up 4 bases and V 3 bases, and 4 bases lay outside the gene matches. Germline CDR1 reads DFQATT; CDR2 reads SNEGSKA (reference sequence). The CDR3 spans 14 residues. CDR3 coding DNA: TGCAGTGCTAGTAGGCTAGCGGGGTACAATGAGCAGTTCTTC. Its translation is CSASRLAGYNEQFF.

Comments on this clonotype: This may arise from a read error, as a much more abundant clone is one base away. The rearrangement uses TRBV27 and TRBJ2-7, with D unclear. This CDR3 is built from 14 residues. Germline lookup yields CDR1 MNHEY and CDR2 SMNVEV (reference sequence). The CDR3 loop is CASSWAQQNYERYF. The CDR3 DNA reads as TGTGCCAGCAGTTGGGCACAGCAAAACTACGAGCGGTACTTC.

On this clonotype itself: A much larger clone lies a single base off, so this may be a read error. The J gene is TRBJ2-1, the V gene TRBV5-4, with D tentatively TRBD1 or TRBD2 (5 bases each). Trimming took off 0 bases at V and 8 bases at J, with 15 bases between the two ends. This CDR3 comprises 15 residues. Germline loops: CDR1 SGHNT, CDR2 YYREEE (reference sequence). Here the CDR3 DNA reads TGTGCCAGCAGCTTGGGCCTAGAGCGGACATATGAGCAGTTCTTC. It codes for CASSLGLERTYEQFF.

A remark on this clonotype: This could be a read error, since a much larger clone is one nucleotide away. No conserved phenylalanine or tryptophan is present at the end of the CDR3, so a read error is the likely explanation. CDR3 loop: CASSVRLGAVDTQYL. DNA for the CDR3: TGTGCCAGCAGCGTCCGGTTGGGGGCGGTTGATACGCAGTATCTT. The V and J genes are TRBV3-1 and TRBJ2-3; D perhaps matches TRBD1 (6 bases). Germline V gene lookup returns CDR1 LGHDT and CDR2 YNNKEL (reference sequence). Trimming removed 5 bases at V and 6 bases at J, with 18 bases between. The CDR3 loop spans 15 amino acids.

The rearrangement joins TRBV11-3 to TRBJ1-3, with 7 bases fitting TRBD1. CDR1 is SGHNT, CDR2 YENEEA, per germline. Trimming took 8 bases from V and 2 from J; bases not matched to a gene: 6. This CDR3 is 14 amino acids long. The CDR3 reads CASGSQGPGNTIYF. The CDR3 coding sequence is TGTGCCAGCGGTTCACAGGGGCCTGGAAACACCATATATTTT.

This clonotype was seen at least ten times. Its ends do not fully match the called genes, so a read error is possible. The V and J genes are TRBV6-6 and TRBJ2-5, with 7 nucleotides matching TRBD2. The CDR3 spans 12 residues. CDR1 MNHNY and CDR2 SVGAGI come from the germline V gene (reference sequence). CDR3 loop: CASGELQETQYF. CDR3 DNA sequence: TGCGCGAGCGGGGAGCTCCAAGAGACCCAGTACTTC.

In its sample, this clonotype was seen once. A single base separates this from a much larger clone, so it may be a read error. CDR3 amino acids: CSAGVSSYEQYF. As DNA, the CDR3 is TGCAGTGCTGGGGTCTCCTCCTACGAGCAGTACTTC. The rearrangement links TRBV20-1 to TRBJ2-7; no reliable D call. Trimming pared 5 bases from V and 0 bases from J, leaving 8 bases between. This CDR3 is built from 12 residues. Germline-derived CDR1 and CDR2 are DFQATT and SNEGSKA (reference sequence).

This clonotype appeared many times. The V gene is TRBV10-3, the J gene TRBJ2-2, with 7 bases lining up with TRBD2. This CDR3 spans 16 amino acids. The V gene end was trimmed by 6 bases and the J gene end by 6 bases; junction bases not matched to a gene: 13. The germline CDR1 and CDR2 sequences are ENHRY and SYGVKD. The CDR3 bases are TGTGCCATCAGCCAACTAGCGAGCGGGTTTGCCGGGGAGCTGTTTTTT. Translating it yields CAISQLASGFAGELFF.

This clonotype was recorded at least ten times. This chain links TRBV28 with TRBJ2-7; tentative D call: TRBD2 (5 bases). The germline CDR1 and CDR2 sequences are MDHEN and SYDVKM. Trimming left V 3 bases short and J 0 bases short, with 9 bases between. There are 14 residues in the CDR3. The CDR3 DNA is TGTGCCAGCAGTTTGGCGGGTGGCTCCTACGAGCAGTACTTC. It is translated as CASSLAGGSYEQYF.

Turning to this clonotype: A much larger clone is a single base away; this may be a read error. The rearrangement joins TRBV3-1 to TRBJ1-2; no definite D call. This CDR3 contains 15 residues. Per germline, CDR1 LGHDT and CDR2 YNNKEL (reference sequence). CDR3 protein: CTSSQGPKVSYGYTF. As DNA, the CDR3 is TGTACCAGCAGCCAAGGCCCGAAGGTTTCCTATGGCTACACCTTC.

In its sample, this clonotype was seen many times. The chain is built from TRBV3-1 and TRBJ2-5; TRBD2 matches 11 bases. Losses at the gene ends were 5 bases for V and 4 bases for J; bases not matched to a gene: 6. CDR1 is LGHDT and CDR2 is YNNKEL in the germline V gene (reference sequence). This CDR3 has 15 residues. The CDR3 DNA follows: TGTGCCAGCAGCAAATTCGGACTAGCGGGAGAGACCCAGTACTTC. Protein sequence: CASSKFGLAGETQYF.

There are many counts of this clonotype. V usage is TRBV4-2 and J usage is TRBJ2-2, with D tentatively TRBD2 (6 bases). Deletions cut 0 bases from V and 5 bases from J, with 16 bases between. The CDR3 has 17 amino acids. Germline CDR1 is LGHNA and CDR2 is YNFKEQ. This chain's CDR3 is CASSQDQARGRTGELFF. DNA for the CDR3: TGTGCCAGCAGCCAAGATCAAGCGCGGGGTAGGACCGGGGAGCTGTTTTTT.

A word on this clonotype: This sequence may be a read error, since a much larger clone differs from it by one base. The DNA of the CDR3 is TGTGCTAGCAGCTTAGGAAATAGCAGGAGAGAGACCCAGTACTTC. Translated, it gives CASSLGNSRRETQYF. The chain links TRBV7-7 to TRBJ2-5; D uncertain. The CDR3 totals 15 residues. Germline-derived CDR1 and CDR2 are SSHAT and FNYEAQ (reference sequence).

A word on this clonotype: This may come from a read error, since a much larger clone is one base off. The final CDR3 position lacks the conserved phenylalanine or tryptophan, pointing to a likely read error. V is TRBV11-2 and J is TRBJ1-6; TRBD1 might be the D (5 bases). Per germline, CDR1 SGHAT and CDR2 FQNNGV. Trimming stripped 4 bases from V and 9 bases from J, with 13 bases between. This CDR3 has 14 residues. The CDR3, as DNA: TGTGCCAGCAGCTCGGGACCCCGGGGTTCACCCCTCCACTCT. Its translation is CASSSGPRGSPLHS.

This clonotype showed up just a few times. V is TRBV5-8 and J is TRBJ1-3; D is perhaps TRBD1 (6 bases). The CDR3 totals 14 residues. V gave up 0 bases and J gave up 4 bases, with 8 bases separating them. The V gene's germline CDR1 is SGHTS and CDR2 YDEGEE. The CDR3 here is CASSLDRVGNTIYF. The CDR3 nucleotides are TGTGCCAGCAGCTTGGACAGGGTCGGAAACACCATATATTTT.

This clonotype has at least ten counts. The chain couples TRBV10-3 to TRBJ2-3; a possible D gene is TRBD2 (6 bases). This CDR3 has 17 amino acids. Trimming removed 7 bases at V and 3 bases at J, with 23 bases between. Per the germline V gene, CDR1 is ENHRY and CDR2 is SYGVKD. As DNA, the CDR3 is TGTGCCATCAAGGCAGACGAAGCGGGCCGGGGGACAGATACGCAGTATTTT. Translating gives CAIKADEAGRGTDTQYF.

This clonotype was counted ten times or more. The chain is built from TRBV2 and TRBJ2-2; 8 nucleotides line up with TRBD2. V lost 9 bases to trimming and J lost 0 bases; unmatched junction nucleotides: 3. This CDR3 contains 14 residues. Germline V lookup: CDR1 SNHLY, CDR2 FYNNEI. CDR3 sequence (DNA): TGTGCCAGTAATAGCGGGACGAACACCGGGGAGCTGTTTTTT. It encodes CASNSGTNTGELFF.

V gene TRBV5-4 combines with J gene TRBJ2-5; TRBD1 aligns across 9 bases. The CDR3 covers 14 residues. With 4 bases clipped from V and 3 bases from J, the junction kept 4 bases outside the gene matches. CDR1 is SGHNT and CDR2 is YYREEE in the germline V gene (reference sequence). CDR3 DNA: TGTGCCAGCAGCAGTACAGGGGGCGAAGAGACCCAGTACTTC. It is translated as CASSSTGGEETQYF.

The chain has TRBV30 and TRBJ2-3; no clear D gene. Between the trimmed V and J ends, which lost 3 bases and 5 bases, there was a span of 6 bases. The CDR3 totals 11 residues. CDR1 and CDR2 from the germline V gene are GTSNPN and SVGIG (reference sequence). This CDR3 is CAWRPRDTQYF. The DNA for the CDR3 is TGTGCCTGGAGGCCTCGAGATACGCAGTATTTT. The whole variable domain, remainder taken from reference TRBV30 and TRBJ2-3, is SQTIHQWPATLVQPVGSPLSLECTVEGTSNPNLYWYRQAAGRGLQLLFYSVGIGQISSEVPQNLSASRPQDRQFILSSKKLLLSDSGFYLCAWRPRDTQYFGPGTRLTVL.

With respect to this clonotype: This may arise from a read error, as a much more abundant clone is one base away. The rearrangement joins TRBV5-1 to TRBJ2-2; 10 bases agree with TRBD2. Germline CDR1 reads SGHRS; CDR2 reads YFSETQ. V gave up 5 bases and J gave up 1 base; unmatched junction bases: 2. There are 15 residues in the CDR3. In DNA form, the CDR3 reads TGCGCCAGCAGGGTAGCGGGAGGGAACACCGGGGAGCTGTTTTTT. This codes for CASRVAGGNTGELFF.

This clonotype was detected many times. The gene calls are TRBV5-4 and TRBJ2-6; possibly TRBD1 or TRBD2 for D (6 bases each). The CDR3 is 17 amino acids. Germline V lookup: CDR1 SGHNT, CDR2 YYREEE (reference sequence). Trimming stripped 7 bases from V and 0 bases from J, with 17 bases between. The CDR3 sequence: CASGGRTQNSGANVLTF. The CDR3 coding sequence is TGTGCCAGCGGGGGGCGAACGCAAAACTCTGGGGCCAACGTCCTGACTTTC.

This clonotype has a handful of counts. The chain uses TRBV3-1 and TRBJ1-5, with TRBD1 matching over 8 bases. CDR3 length: 14 residues. Germline lookup yields CDR1 LGHDT and CDR2 YNNKEL (reference sequence). J lost 6 bases, V lost 3 bases, and 4 bases had no gene match. CDR3 in DNA: TGTGCCAGCAGCCACGGACAGGGAGGTCAGCCCCAGCATTTT. As protein: CASSHGQGGQPQHF.